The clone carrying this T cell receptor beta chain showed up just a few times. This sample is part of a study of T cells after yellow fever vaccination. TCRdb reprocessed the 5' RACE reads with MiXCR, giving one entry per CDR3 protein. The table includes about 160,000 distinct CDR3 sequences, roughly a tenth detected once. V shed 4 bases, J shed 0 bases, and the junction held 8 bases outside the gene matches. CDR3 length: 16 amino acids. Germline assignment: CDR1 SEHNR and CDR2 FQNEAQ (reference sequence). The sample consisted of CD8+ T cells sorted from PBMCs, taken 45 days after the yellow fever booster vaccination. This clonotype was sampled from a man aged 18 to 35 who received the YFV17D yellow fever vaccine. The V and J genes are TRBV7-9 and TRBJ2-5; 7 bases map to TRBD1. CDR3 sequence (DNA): TGTGCCAGCAGCTCGAGGGACAGAAACCACCAAGAGACCCAGTACTTC. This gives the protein CASSSRDRNHQETQYF.